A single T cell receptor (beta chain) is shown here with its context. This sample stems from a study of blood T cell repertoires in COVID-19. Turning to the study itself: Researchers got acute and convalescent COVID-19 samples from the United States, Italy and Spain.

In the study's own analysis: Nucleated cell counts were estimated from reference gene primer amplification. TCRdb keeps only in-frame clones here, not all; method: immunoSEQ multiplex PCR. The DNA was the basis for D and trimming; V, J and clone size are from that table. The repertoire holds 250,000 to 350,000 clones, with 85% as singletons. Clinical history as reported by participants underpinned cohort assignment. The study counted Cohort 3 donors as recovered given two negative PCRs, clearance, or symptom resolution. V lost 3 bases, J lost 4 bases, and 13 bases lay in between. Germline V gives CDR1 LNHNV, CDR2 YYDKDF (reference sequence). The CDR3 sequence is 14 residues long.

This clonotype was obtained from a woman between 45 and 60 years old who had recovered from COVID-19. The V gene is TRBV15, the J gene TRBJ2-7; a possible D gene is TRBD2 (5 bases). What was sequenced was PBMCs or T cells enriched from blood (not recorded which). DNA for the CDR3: TGTGCCACCAGCAGGCCCGGACGGGGATACGAGCAGTACTTC. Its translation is CATSRPGRGYEQYF.